The text below deals with one T cell receptor (beta chain). The length of the CDR3 is 12 residues. V gave up 4 bases and J gave up 4 bases, with 8 bases separating them. The data were taken from a study of control samples from healthy donors and cancer patients. Method: immunoSEQ multiplex PCR; TCRdb's copy keeps in-frame clones and lacks some. Among just over 90,000 clones listed, around 86% were seen once. Sequencing was performed on blood. The sequence was collected from a woman aged 45 to 65 in good health. The V call is TRBV12-3 or TRBV12-4, the J call TRBJ2-7; D is perhaps TRBD1 (5 bases). CDR3 DNA: TGTGCCAGCAGTTCTCAGGGATACGAGCAGTACTTC. Its protein product is CASSSQGYEQYF.